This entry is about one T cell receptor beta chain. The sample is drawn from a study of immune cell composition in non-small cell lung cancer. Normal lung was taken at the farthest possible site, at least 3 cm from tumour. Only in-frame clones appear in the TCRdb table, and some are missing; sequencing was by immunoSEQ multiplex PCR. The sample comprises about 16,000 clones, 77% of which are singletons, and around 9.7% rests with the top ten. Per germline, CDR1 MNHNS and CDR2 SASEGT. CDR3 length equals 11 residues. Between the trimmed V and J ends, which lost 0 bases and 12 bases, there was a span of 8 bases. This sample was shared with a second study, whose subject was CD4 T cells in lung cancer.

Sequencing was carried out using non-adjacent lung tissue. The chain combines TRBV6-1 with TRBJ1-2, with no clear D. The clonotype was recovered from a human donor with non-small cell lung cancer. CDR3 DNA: TGTGCCAGCAGTGAAGCGGGTCGGGACACCTTC. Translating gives CASSEAGRDTF.